This passage covers 29 T cell receptor beta chains from one sample sequenced in a study of blood T cell repertoires in COVID-19. The method was immunoSEQ multiplex PCR; TCRdb's version includes in-frame clones alone and lacks a portion of them. In the table there are approximately 450,000 clones, approximately 92% of which are singletons. The sequenced sample consisted of PBMCs or T cells enriched from blood (not recorded which). Every receptor here comes from a man aged 25 to 40 who had recovered from COVID-19.

The table lists this clone with a count of one. The CDR3 reads CASSLVGGRMNTEAFF. The CDR3 coding sequence is TGTGCCAGCAGCTTAGTCGGTGGCAGGATGAACACTGAAGCTTTCTTT. The rearrangement links TRBV7-6 to TRBJ1-1; unclear D gene. CDR1 and CDR2 from the germline V gene are SGHVS and FNYEAQ. The CDR3 covers 16 residues. Trimming pared 1 base from V and 0 bases from J, leaving 12 bases between. Supplemented by reference TRBV7-6 and TRBJ1-1, the full variable domain reads GAGVSQSPRYKVTKRGQDVALRCDPISGHVSLYWYRQALGQGPEFLTYFNYEAQQDKSGLPNDRFSAERPEGSISTLTIQRTEQRDSAMYRCASSLVGGRMNTEAFFGQGTRLTVV.

This clone was counted a few times. The chain links TRBV28 to TRBJ1-2; perhaps TRBD1 as D (5 bases). CDR1 is MDHEN and CDR2 is SYDVKM in the germline V gene. This CDR3 region has 14 residues. V shed 6 bases and J shed 4 bases, with 15 bases lying between them. CDR3 residues: CASRQRGGGYGYTF. In nucleotides, the CDR3 is TGTGCCAGCAGGCAAAGGGGCGGCGGCTATGGCTACACCTTC.

This clone was counted only a few times. The chain recombines TRBV9 with TRBJ2-1; 11 nucleotides agree with TRBD2. V was clipped by 3 bases and J by 0 bases; unmatched bases: 5. Germline V CDR1 and CDR2: SGDLS, YYNGEE. CDR3 length: 17 residues. CDR3 in DNA: TGTGCCAGCAGCGGACCCGGGACTAGCGGCTCCTACAATGAGCAGTTCTTC. This gives the protein CASSGPGTSGSYNEQFF.

This chain uses TRBV19 with TRBJ2-2; possibly TRBD2 for D (6 bases). The CDR3 has 13 residues. Per germline, CDR1 LNHDA and CDR2 SQIVND (reference sequence). V was trimmed by 3 bases and J by 6 bases, leaving 8 bases between them. CDR3 sequence: CASSMGGAGELFF. In nucleotides, the CDR3 is TGTGCCAGTAGTATGGGAGGCGCCGGGGAGCTGTTTTTT.

The chain carries TRBV4-1 and TRBJ2-1; D call uncertain. V gave up 0 bases and J gave up 0 bases, with 6 bases separating them. Germline V CDR1 and CDR2: MGHRA, YSYEKL. CDR3 length equals 15 residues. CDR3 bases: TGCGCCAGCAGCCAAGATCCCGTCTCCTACAATGAGCAGTTCTTC. This encodes CASSQDPVSYNEQFF.

V gene TRBV7-9 combines with J gene TRBJ2-3, with TRBD1 identical over 7 bases. The CDR3 extends over 14 amino acids. Germline V CDR1 and CDR2: SEHNR, FQNEAQ (reference sequence). V was clipped by 6 bases and J by 5 bases; unmatched bases: 8. The CDR3 is CASRDAAGGDTQYF. The CDR3 DNA is TGTGCCAGCAGGGATGCAGCAGGGGGAGATACGCAGTATTTT.

This clone has a single count. The rearrangement joins TRBV18 to TRBJ2-2; tentatively, D is TRBD2 (6 bases). CDR1 KGHSH and CDR2 LQKENI come from the germline V gene. The V end was cut by 6 bases, the J end by 1 base, with 12 bases between. The CDR3 sequence is 15 residues long. In nucleotides, the CDR3 is TGTGCCAGCTCGCGCGGGAATTTGAACACCGGGGAGCTGTTTTTT. Protein sequence: CASSRGNLNTGELFF.

The rearrangement joins TRBV29-1 to TRBJ2-2, with D possibly being TRBD2 (5 bases). The CDR3 consists of 12 residues. Germline CDR1 and CDR2: SQVTM and ANQGSEA. Between the trimmed V and J ends, which lost 7 bases and 6 bases, there was a span of 12 bases. The CDR3 region is CSALASAGELFF. The DNA for the CDR3 is TGCAGCGCATTAGCGTCGGCCGGGGAGCTGTTTTTT.

The V call is TRBV5-4, the J call TRBJ1-2, with D hard to call. Between the trimmed V and J ends, which lost 2 bases and 4 bases, there was a span of 6 bases. Germline V gene lookup returns CDR1 SGHNT and CDR2 YYREEE (reference sequence). This CDR3 is 12 amino acids long. CDR3 in amino acids: CASSLSRYGYTF. CDR3 nucleotide sequence: TGTGCCAGCAGCTTATCCCGCTATGGCTACACCTTC.

This clone is a singleton in its sample. CDR3 sequence reads: CASGLDLLGGATNEKLFF. DNA of the CDR3: TGTGCTAGTGGTTTGGACCTGCTGGGGGGTGCAACTAATGAAAAACTGTTTTTT. The rearrangement links TRBV12-5 to TRBJ1-4, with D possibly matching TRBD1 (5 bases). Germline V gene sequence: CDR1 LGHNT, CDR2 FRNRAP. Trimming pared 1 base from V and 0 bases from J, leaving 15 bases between. The CDR3 sequence is 18 residues long.

Points on this clone: The same CDR3 is also encoded by other DNA sequences in this sample. The genes are TRBV19 and TRBJ2-1, with a weak D call TRBD2 (6 bases). This CDR3 is built from 14 residues. The V end was cut by 4 bases, the J end by 3 bases, with 10 bases between. Germline lookup yields CDR1 LNHDA and CDR2 SQIVND (reference sequence). As DNA, the CDR3 is TGTGCCAGTAGTACCGGCGGGGACTACAATGAGCAGTTCTTC. Encoded protein: CASSTGGDYNEQFF.

CDR3 in amino acids: CASSQVAGTTKEQFF. CDR3 DNA sequence: TGTGCCAGCAGCCAGGTAGCGGGAACAACTAAAGAGCAGTTCTTC. This chain uses TRBV4-2 with TRBJ2-1, with 8 bases fitting TRBD2. The junction had 11 bases not matched to a gene; V was cut back by 3 bases and J by 10 bases. This CDR3 has 15 residues. From germline, CDR1 is LGHNA and CDR2 YNFKEQ.

The CDR3 nucleotides are TGTGCCAGCAGCCAAGTGGCTAGCGGGTTCTACGAGCAGTACTTC. It yields the protein CASSQVASGFYEQYF. This chain joins TRBV3-1 (or the pseudogene TRBV3-2) and TRBJ2-7, with 8 positions matching TRBD2. The J segment lost 3 bases and the V segment lost 1 base, leaving 5 bases of the junction unmatched. Germline values: CDR1 LGHDT, CDR2 YNNKEL (reference sequence). The CDR3 is made up of 15 amino acids.

The V call is TRBV18, the J call TRBJ2-2; D remains ambiguous. V shed 0 bases and J shed 0 bases, with 11 bases lying between them. CDR1 is KGHSH, CDR2 LQKENI, per germline. This CDR3 is 17 amino acids long. The CDR3, as DNA: TGTGCCAGCTCACCACCGTGGGCATCGACGAACACCGGGGAGCTGTTTTTT. This codes for CASSPPWASTNTGELFF.

This clone was seen only a few times. This sequence joins TRBV7-9 and TRBJ2-6; 8 bases fit TRBD2. Germline V lookup: CDR1 SEHNR, CDR2 FQNEAQ (reference sequence). This CDR3 spans 16 amino acids. Trimming took 5 bases from V and 3 from J; bases not matched to a gene: 6. For the CDR3, the DNA is TGTGCCAGCAGCGTCAGAGCGGGAGTTGGGGCCAACGTCCTGACTTTC. Protein sequence: CASSVRAGVGANVLTF.

Here the CDR3 DNA reads TGTGCCAGCAGTACCGGAGGGGGCCTTTCCTATGGCTACACCTTC. As protein: CASSTGGGLSYGYTF. The chain uses TRBV28 and TRBJ1-2; 7 bases are a match to TRBD1. Germline CDR1 is MDHEN and CDR2 is SYDVKM. J gave up 4 bases and V 5 bases, and 10 bases lay outside the gene matches. The CDR3 has 15 amino acids.

The chain has TRBV19 and TRBJ1-3, with no clear D. V was pared by 4 bases and J by 2 bases, with 9 bases between. The germline gives CDR1 LNHDA, CDR2 SQIVND (reference sequence). This CDR3 spans 14 amino acids. CDR3 nucleotides: TGTGCCAGTAGTAAGTTCCGGGCTGGAAACACCATATATTTT. Protein product: CASSKFRAGNTIYF.

This chain links TRBV18 with TRBJ2-5; D uncertain. Germline V gene data show CDR1 as KGHSH and CDR2 as LQKENI. There are 15 residues in the CDR3. Deletions cut 3 bases from V and 4 bases from J, with 15 bases between. The CDR3 region is CASSPSANSGETQYF. CDR3 nucleotides: TGTGCCAGCTCACCTTCTGCCAACTCGGGAGAGACCCAGTACTTC. Based on the CDR3 plus reference TRBV18 and TRBJ2-5, the full variable domain is NAGVMQNPRHLVRRRGQEARLRCSPMKGHSHVYWYRQLPEEGLKFMVYLQKENIIDESGMPKERFSAEFPKEGPSILRIQQVVRGDSAAYFCASSPSANSGETQYFGPGTRLLVL.

The chain uses TRBV19 and TRBJ1-2; D is uncertain. The CDR3 has 14 residues. The V end was cut by 4 bases, the J end by 8 bases, with 17 bases between. Germline CDR1 LNHDA, CDR2 SQIVND (reference sequence). The CDR3 DNA follows: TGTGCCAGTAGTAATTCCGTAGAGAACGGGGGCTACACCTTC. This translates into CASSNSVENGGYTF.

The CDR3 DNA sequence: TGTGCCACCAGGGGGACAGGGACAGATACGCAGTATTTT. Translation gives CATRGTGTDTQYF. The chain has TRBV19 and TRBJ2-3; 9 nucleotides match TRBD1. Germline values: CDR1 LNHDA, CDR2 SQIVND (reference sequence). Trimming took 10 bases from V and 3 from J; bases not matched to a gene: 5. The length of the CDR3 is 13 residues.

The chain recombines TRBV21-1 with TRBJ1-6; TRBD1, the D gene given by the table, was not confirmed from the DNA. TRBV21-1 is a pseudogene. The CDR3 has 11 residues. CDR3 region: CASLRGSPLHF. The CDR3 DNA reads TGTGCCTCCCTTAGGGGGTCACCCCTCCACTTT.

The chain couples TRBV27 to TRBJ2-3; no definite D call. Germline V gene lookup returns CDR1 MNHEY and CDR2 SMNVEV (reference sequence). With 5 bases removed from V and 13 bases from J, the gap between germline ends came to 13 bases. This CDR3 has 11 residues. The CDR3 nucleotides read TGTGCCAGCAGTCAAGGCCGGGTGGAGTATTTT. Its translation: CASSQGRVEYF.

The rearrangement links TRBV3-1 (or the pseudogene TRBV3-2) to TRBJ2-7; the D is unclear. The CDR3 has 12 residues. V dropped 1 base and J dropped 5 bases, with 6 bases sitting between them. The germline CDR1 and CDR2 sequences are LGHDT and YNNKEL (reference sequence). The CDR3 loop reads CASSQAVHEQYF. The CDR3, as DNA: TGTGCCAGCAGCCAAGCGGTCCACGAGCAGTACTTC.

The CDR3 loop reads CASSQEPKVLAGGLGREQYF. CDR3 nucleotides: TGCGCCAGCAGCCAAGAGCCTAAGGTACTAGCGGGAGGGTTGGGGCGCGAGCAGTACTTC. The chain uses TRBV4-1 and TRBJ2-7, with 13 positions matching TRBD2. Germline loops: CDR1 MGHRA, CDR2 YSYEKL. The CDR3 contains 20 residues. The J segment lost 6 bases and the V segment lost 0 bases, leaving 17 bases of the junction unmatched.

The V gene is TRBV4-1, the J gene TRBJ1-3; possibly TRBD1 for D (6 bases). Germline V gene sequence: CDR1 MGHRA, CDR2 YSYEKL. This CDR3 comprises 16 residues. V lost 1 base and J lost 3, with 13 bases in between. CDR3 sequence reads: CASSQGGTPDGNTIYF. The CDR3 DNA reads as TGCGCCAGCAGCCAAGGAGGGACACCAGATGGAAACACCATATATTTT.

J is TRBJ2-5 and V is TRBV7-9; tentative D call: TRBD2 (5 bases). The CDR3 runs 14 residues. V was pared by 3 bases and J by 4 bases, with 12 bases between. Germline CDR1 SEHNR, CDR2 FQNEAQ (reference sequence). For the CDR3, the DNA is TGTGCCAGCAGCTTGCAGGACTTTGCAGAGACCCAGTACTTC. Its translation is CASSLQDFAETQYF.

This chain connects TRBV19 to TRBJ1-1; 9 bases are shared with TRBD1. The trim removed 4 bases at V and 4 bases at J, leaving 10 bases unmatched. The CDR3 loop spans 16 amino acids. Germline V gene sequence: CDR1 LNHDA, CDR2 SQIVND (reference sequence). This CDR3 reads CASSKYPQTGGTEAFF. The CDR3 nucleotides read TGTGCCAGTAGTAAATACCCCCAGACAGGGGGCACTGAAGCTTTCTTT.

The rearrangement joins TRBV12-5 to TRBJ2-7; 14 bases are a match to TRBD2. V was clipped by 2 bases and J by 5 bases; unmatched bases: 11. Germline CDR1 reads LGHNT; CDR2 reads FRNRAP. The CDR3 has 18 amino acids. The CDR3: CASGLITGTSGRYHEQYF. The CDR3 nucleotides read TGTGCTAGTGGTTTGATCACCGGGACTAGCGGGAGATACCACGAGCAGTACTTC. Full variable domain (remainder filled in from reference TRBV12-5 and TRBJ2-7): DARVTQTPRHKVTEMGQEVTMRCQPILGHNTVFWYRQTMMQGLELLAYFRNRAPLDDSGMPKDRFSAEMPDATLATLKIQPSEPRDSAVYFCASGLITGTSGRYHEQYFGPGTRLTVT.

The CDR3 region has the DNA TGCGCCAGCAGCTTCCGTCCGGGTCAGCCCCAGCATTTT. Protein product: CASSFRPGQPQHF. The chain recombines TRBV5-1 with TRBJ1-5, with D unclear. The V end lost 2 bases, the J end lost 6 bases, and 9 bases lay between the germline ends. This CDR3 spans 13 amino acids. Germline CDR1 is SGHRS and CDR2 is YFSETQ.